This T cell receptor beta chain was retrieved from a study of Graves' ophthalmopathy and Graves' hyperthyroidism. TCR beta CDR3 amplification used RNA transcripts. RT-PCR in the first round used HTBI primers; a second-round multiplex PCR followed. MiXCR, run by TCRdb on the multiplex PCR reads, gives a single entry per CDR3 protein. The sample carries hundreds of thousands of distinct CDR3 sequences, just over 40% recorded once. Orbital computed tomography and thyroid ultrasound, along with TRAb, serum thyroxine and clinical symptoms, underpinned diagnosis. PBMCs had their origin in fresh peripheral blood (over 8.5 ml). Sequencing was carried out using peripheral blood. The receptor was isolated from an adult man with Graves' ophthalmopathy.

DNA for the CDR3: TGTGCCAGTAGTACTACGGACAGATACCAAGAGACCCAGTACTTC. It yields the protein CASSTTDRYQETQYF. The chain carries TRBV19 and TRBJ2-5; TRBD1 is a possible D gene (6 bases). There are 15 residues in the CDR3. The germline V gene encodes CDR1 LNHDA and CDR2 SQIVND (reference sequence). V dropped 4 bases and J dropped 0 bases, with 12 bases sitting between them. Full variable domain (rest looked up from reference TRBV19 and TRBJ2-5): DGGITQSPKYLFRKEGQNVTLSCEQNLNHDAMYWYRQDPGQGLRLIYYSQIVNDFQKGDIAEGYSVSREKKESFPLTVTSAQKNPTAFYLCASSTTDRYQETQYFGPGTRLLVL.